This T cell receptor (beta chain) originates from a study of cytomegalovirus exposure and HLA in healthy donors. Germline lookup yields CDR1 SEHNR and CDR2 FQNEAQ (reference sequence). The CDR3 consists of 15 residues. Use of 60 Vbeta and 13 Jbeta primers characterized the PCR. Libraries were prepared by immunoSEQ multiplex PCR; TCRdb keeps only in-frame clonotypes and omits some of them. The sample records about 170,000 clones, around 85% being singletons. This receptor was obtained from a male donor in good health and CMV-seronegative. Input material: PBMCs. The rearrangement joins TRBV7-9 to TRBJ2-5; TRBD1 matches 9 bases. The DNA end lines up better with TRBJ2-7; the J call may be wrong. The CDR3 here is CASSLWDRATYEQYF. The CDR3 DNA reads as TGTGCCAGCAGCTTATGGGACAGGGCAACCTACGAGCAGTACTTC.